This TCR beta chain was retrieved from a study of beta chain features in type 1 diabetes (dated by TCRdb to the late 2010s). With regard to the full study: No differences in mean age, gender distribution, total cell number or subset yield were found between patients and healthy donors. The study compared TCRB repertoires of sorted circulating CD4+ T cell subsets between recently diagnosed type 1 diabetes patients and matched healthy donors. Whereas all 28 donors provided naive and central memory subsets, regulatory and stem cell-like memory subsets were isolated from just 8 patients and roughly eight healthy donors. Across all samples, approximately 100 million sorted cells were examined, and cell number per subset correlated strongly with RNA yield.

This clone was observed a handful of times. Its cognate antigen has yet to be identified. Qualities for individual bases were not recorded, and no much larger clone is one base off. The High Capacity cDNA Reverse Transcription Kit was used to reverse transcribe all of the isolated RNA, meaning that expressed TCRB transcripts were what got sequenced. Deep immunoSEQ sequencing was performed on naive, central memory and regulatory T cell samples, with an average of approximately 3.9 million total reads per sample. Sorted cells were lysed in RLT buffer and RNA was extracted with DNase-treated RNeasy Micro or Mini kits, depending on cell number. Each cell subset was processed separately to prevent cross-contamination, with patient and healthy donor samples processed together. Using the immunoSEQ multiplex PCR, TCRB sequences were amplified from cDNA into 87-bp fragments spanning the CDR3 region. The amplicons were sequenced using the Illumina HiSeq platform. The original methods were these. PCR bias was corrected computationally using synthetic template baselines, and reads within Hamming distance 2 were collapsed, with unmergeable singletons discarded. Reads were aligned to IMGT to assign V, D and J genes, CDR3 length, and insertions or deletions at six rearrangement sites. Clonotype counts were normalized to sorted cell number within each subset before computing true diversity and Gini coefficients with the tcR R package. The overlap coefficient, calculated on TCRB nucleotide sequences, was used to measure repertoire sharing. Out-of-frame TCRB sequences from naive cells were analyzed as a proxy for the pre-selection repertoire. TCRdb retrieved this table from immuneACCESS and kept in-frame rearrangements only. Not all clones are present; in checked studies, unresolved V genes account for under half, and no reason is known for the remainder. Clone size and V and J calls were adopted from that table, with D and trimming inferred from the DNA. The sample includes more than 300,000 clones, with about 16% observed a single time. The ten most abundant clones make up around 0.02% of the sample.

What the study reported, not specific to this receptor: Naive, central memory and regulatory TCRB repertoires appeared to be more similar among patients than among healthy donors. Because cDNA rather than genomic DNA was sequenced, highly expressing activated cells could have been over-represented, although no difference in activation and CD3 levels was found between groups. PCR might favor shorter templates, but patient and control samples were amplified and corrected together, so any skew would affect both groups equally. Because the HLA sub-analyses included only small numbers of individuals, any influence of HLA type on TCRB rearrangement was left unresolved. At VDJ recombination sites, patients with type 1 diabetes made fewer insertions and deleted more nucleotides, a pattern implying thymic rearrangement abnormalities. In all four CD4+ subsets, TCRB CDR3 length was moderately but significantly shorter in type 1 diabetes patients.

Each donor gave one peripheral blood draw, averaging approximately 0.12 L, which was collected into heparinised tubes. A BD FACSAria II and a panel including CD45RO, CCR7, CD25, CD127, CD95 and CD27 were used to sort naive, central memory, regulatory and stem cell-like memory CD4+ T cells. Every sorted population had a purity above 98%. PBMCs were separated immediately by Lymphoprep density gradient centrifugation and were stained directly, without being cultured. To minimize batch effects, samples were stained and sorted in pairs, one healthy donor with one patient per experiment. Ends trimmed: V by 3 bases, J by 0 bases; bases unmatched to a gene: 12. Including cysteine and phenylalanine, the CDR3 has 18 amino acids. Only the CDR3 DNA is retained, 54 bases long and in frame from the first base. The germline V gene (reference sequence) supplies CDR1 GTSNPN and CDR2 SVGIG.

The clonotype originates from a young woman in good health. Recombination joined TRBV30 with TRBJ1-4; a stretch of 8 junction bases matches TRBD1. Sample: naive CD4+ T cells from blood. The cell subset or site label, read with the paper, signifies: true naive CD4+ T cells. The CDR3 here reads CAWSVGQGATATNEKLFF. The nucleotide sequence reads TGTGCCTGGAGCGTCGGACAGGGCGCGACTGCAACTAATGAAAAACTGTTTTTT.